This T cell receptor (beta chain) was identified in a study of T-cell memory formation after mild COVID-19. This clonotype appeared a few times. Its antigen is still unknown. TCRdb recomputed calls from the 5' RACE reads with MiXCR, one row per CDR3 protein. The table records approximately 500,000 distinct CDR3 sequences, more than 20% of them present only once. V shed 6 bases and J shed 6 bases, with 14 bases lying between them. The CDR3 extends over 13 amino acids. The V gene's germline CDR1 is SQVTM and CDR2 ANQGSEA. Study observations and caveats: Shrinking CD4+ clones were chiefly CM and EM; CD8+ ones were chiefly EMRA. Cross-reactive memory apparently joined, as some responding clones appeared in pre-infection memory.

Sequenced material: PBMCs or a T cell subset sorted from them (not recorded which). The source is an adult woman who had mild COVID-19 (a few samples of this study predate the infection). Cell type and time point are not known. The gene calls are TRBV29-1 and TRBJ2-2; TRBD1 is a possible D gene (5 bases). CDR3 bases: TGCAGCGTCCCCGCAGGGCGGTCCGGGGAGCTGTTTTTT. Its protein is CSVPAGRSGELFF.